Sequencing of this T cell receptor beta chain was carried out in a study of a mutant IDH1 vaccine in newly diagnosed glioma. Time point here: week 23, last vaccination. The content of each vaccine dose was 300 ug of mutant IDH1 20-mer peptide, and topical imiquimod accompanied it. As to this clone: Its antigen is still unknown.

Profiling relied on immunoSEQ multiplex PCR, and the TCRdb table lists in-frame clones only, not all of them. The profile covers tens of thousands of clones, with 87% appearing a single time and around 1.5% taken by the ten largest. Trimming cost V 1 base and J 7 bases, with 13 bases left between them. The CDR3 is 15 residues long. Germline loops: CDR1 SEHNR, CDR2 FQNEAQ (reference sequence). This specimen was PBMCs, taken from a glioma patient whose treatment included an IDH1 peptide vaccine. This clonotype was obtained from a man in his forties or fifties with glioma. The chain employs TRBV7-9 and TRBJ1-4; D unresolved. The CDR3 bases are TGTGCCAGCAGCTTAGTTCCAGGTCGGGGTGAAAAACTGTTTTTT. Translated, it gives CASSLVPGRGEKLFF.